The sequence of this T cell receptor (beta chain) was determined in a study of vaccination effects on CD4 cells after COVID-19. Antigen-specific CD4+ T cell clonotypes were called by their expansion after viral peptide-pool culture in ViraFEST. When less than 11 days of culture had elapsed, CD4+ T cells were isolated. Convalescent patients had PCR-confirmed SARS-CoV-2 infection between March and December 2020. Cultures of about 2 million PBMC per well contained about 10 IU/ml IL-2 plus 10 ug/ml peptides. Comments on this clone: What it binds is unknown.

Data came from immunoSEQ multiplex PCR; TCRdb stores just in-frame clones and leaves some out. The repertoire has roughly 27,000 clones, about 77% of them found once; the top ten carry around 21%. The receptor's source is a human donor who had a prior SARS-CoV-2 infection. Sequenced material: CD4+ T cells from PBMCs cultured with HCoV-NL63 spike peptides, taken before COVID-19 vaccination.

CDR3: CASTPGGGTYNEQFF. Here the CDR3 DNA reads TGTGCCAGCACCCCAGGGGGGGGAACCTACAATGAGCAGTTCTTC. The J gene is TRBJ2-1, the V gene TRBV9; D tentatively fits TRBD1 or TRBD2 (7 bases each). CDR1 and CDR2 (germline): SGDLS, YYNGEE. The V end lost 6 bases, the J end lost 2 bases, and 15 bases lay between the germline ends. This CDR3 comprises 15 residues.